Its frequency marks the clone carrying this T cell receptor (beta chain) as large. Its antigen is unknown. The sample belongs to a study of monozygotic twins with inflammatory bowel disease. TCRdb reprocessed the 5' RACE reads and stores each CDR3 protein as one record, lacking DNA. The sample has 300,000 to 400,000 distinct CDR3 sequences. An approximately 2.3 ml blood sample was drawn per donor. Study-wide findings and caveats: No one strong IBD-associated signal or clonotype was supported. A distinction between different T cell subtypes was not possible. Compared with healthy twins, IBD patients shared fewer clonotypes with others, especially with disease activity.

The CDR3 is 15 amino acids. Per the germline V gene, CDR1 is DFQATT and CDR2 is SNEGSKA (reference sequence). This clonotype was sampled from a human donor with ulcerative colitis or Crohn's disease, or a healthy co-twin of an affected twin (not recorded which). This sequence joins TRBV20-1 and TRBJ2-1; the D gene TCRdb calls, TRBD2, cannot be checked with no DNA. Sample: blood. CDR3: CSARDRPAGGSEQFF.